This T cell receptor beta chain originates from a study of human T cells and chemical hapten exposure. V lost 2 bases and J lost 2, with 16 bases in between. The CDR3 has 16 residues. Study results and caveats: TCRs whose frequency exceeded 1 in 1000 remained the same following DPC sensitization.

A remark on this clonotype: No antigen is known for it.

Described time point: pre-sensitization, week 0. Indicated treatment: therapeutic diphenylcyclopropenone sensitization with weekly scalp DPC. A single record per CDR3 protein comes from TCRdb applying MiXCR to the RACE reads. The profile covers roughly 51,000 distinct CDR3 sequences, with roughly 10% appearing a single time and 9.6% taken by the ten largest. The chain links TRBV12-3 or TRBV12-4 to TRBJ2-7, with D possibly being TRBD2 (7 bases). The specimen comprised whole blood, sampled in connection with sensitization to the hapten diphenylcyclopropenone (DPC). The source of this sequence is a man aged 35-49 years with alopecia areata. Some clones in this sample may be carry-over from other donors' samples. The CDR3 region is CASSLWAAGTTYEQYF. As DNA, the CDR3 is TGTGCCAGCAGTTTATGGGCAGCGGGGACAACCTACGAGCAGTACTTC.